These T cell receptor beta chains were read from a single sample in a study of graft-versus-host responses after intestinal transplantation. Assay used: immunoSEQ multiplex PCR; TCRdb lists only in-frame clones, some missing. The sample holds 93,000 or so clones, roughly 93% seen once. Their target antigens are unknown. The sequencing used unstimulated CD8+ T cells sorted from spleen or lymph node cells, collected before intestinal transplant. These receptors were taken from a human donor who received an intestinal transplant. CDR3s include the opening cysteine and the closing phenylalanine or tryptophan. A D gene is named only where the DNA matches it firmly. For some rows the clone size is stated as once, few or many, or as a class when expanded; others skip it.

once	TRBJ2-3	TRBV6-1	.	TGTGCCAGCAGTGATAGGCCTCGGGGGGATACGCAGTATTTT	CASSDRPRGDTQYF
.	TRBJ2-7	TRBV19	.	TGTGCCAGTAGTCGGTGGCTTGACTACGAGCAGTACTTC	CASSRWLDYEQYF
.	TRBJ1-5	TRBV4-1	.	TGCGCCAGCAGCCAAATGGACAATCAGCCCCAGCATTTT	CASSQMDNQPQHF
.	TRBJ1-1	TRBV21-1	.	TGTGCCAGCACCAAAGGGCAGCCAGCCCCGCGGCGGACTGAAGCTTTCTTT	CASTKGQPAPRRTEAFF
.	TRBJ2-1	TRBV13	.	TGTGCCAGCAGGGGTCCGGGAACTGCTACTCTCAGCTACAATGAGCAGTTCTTC	CASRGPGTATLSYNEQFF
.	TRBJ2-1	TRBV9	TRBD1	TGTGCCAGCAGCGTAGGGACAGGGGTCTACAATGAGCAGTTCTTC	CASSVGTGVYNEQFF
.	TRBJ1-6	TRBV2	TRBD1	TGTGCCAGCCCATCCCTGGGACAGGGGGGTTCACCCCTCCACTTT	CASPSLGQGGSPLHF
.	TRBJ2-7	TRBV30	TRBD1	TGTGCCTGGAGTTGGGCAGGGGGCTACGAGCAGTACTTC	CAWSWAGGYEQYF
.	TRBJ1-2	TRBV10-3	.	TGTGCCATCAGTGAGTCCTACAGTGGGAGCTATGGCTACACCTTC	CAISESYSGSYGYTF
.	TRBJ1-1	TRBV2	.	TGTGCCAGCACCTCGACAGCTGAAGCTTTCTTT	CASTSTAEAFF
.	TRBJ1-5	TRBV27	.	TGTGCCAGCAGGATGGGCGTAGGTCAGCCCCAGCATTTT	CASRMGVGQPQHF
.	TRBJ1-6	TRBV4-1	.	TGCGCCAGCAGCCAAGGACCCCAGGTTGATTCACCCCTCCACTTT	CASSQGPQVDSPLHF
once	TRBJ1-3	TRBV6-4	.	TGTGCCAGCGGACACTTTCCGGGACGAGTCTCTGGAAACACCATATATTTT	CASGHFPGRVSGNTIYF
.	TRBJ1-1	TRBV7-9	.	TGTGCCAGCAGCATAGCTTTGGAGACTGAAGCTTTCTTT	CASSIALETEAFF
.	TRBJ1-2	TRBV29-1	TRBD1	TGCAGCGTCCTGGACAGGGACTACACCTTC	CSVLDRDYTF
once	TRBJ2-2	TRBV7-9	.	TGTGCCAGCAGCTCCTGGTCCGGGATAGCGAACACCGGGGAGCTGTTTTTT	CASSSWSGIANTGELFF
few	TRBJ2-7	TRBV2	.	TGTGCCAGCAGTGGGTACGAGCAGTACTTC	CASSGYEQYF
.	TRBJ1-1	TRBV7-2	.	TGTGCCAGCAGCTTACTTGGAATGACAGAAAGACCCACTGAAGCTTTCTTT	CASSLLGMTERPTEAFF
.	TRBJ2-1	TRBV12-5	TRBD1	TGTGCTAGTGGTGCCGCCGGGACAGGGATCAATGAGCAGTTCTTC	CASGAAGTGINEQFF
once	TRBJ2-7	TRBV19	TRBD1	TGTGCCAGTAGTTCGGGGACAGGGGTCTACGAGCAGTACTTC	CASSSGTGVYEQYF
.	TRBJ1-2	TRBV7-9	.	TGTGCCAGCAGCTTTGGAGACTATGGCTACACCTTC	CASSFGDYGYTF
.	TRBJ1-6	TRBV11-3	.	TGTGCCAGCAGCTTACCGACAGGAGTCGGTTCACCCCTCCACTTT	CASSLPTGVGSPLHF
.	TRBJ2-1	TRBV29-1	TRBD2	TGCAGCGTCGGGGGGGTTAATGAGCAGTTCTTC	CSVGGVNEQFF
.	TRBJ2-1	TRBV27	.	TGTGCCAGCGAGGGGAGTACGGGGAGCAATGAGCAGTTCTTC	CASEGSTGSNEQFF
.	TRBJ2-7	TRBV6-5	.	TGTGCCAGCAGTGTAGGAGCAGCCTACGAGCAGTACTTC	CASSVGAAYEQYF
.	TRBJ1-2	TRBV20-1	.	TGCAGTGCTCGGACAAGTGGCTACACCTTC	CSARTSGYTF
.	TRBJ1-4	TRBV2	TRBD1	TGTGCCAGCGAGGGACAGCGTAATGAAAAACTGTTTTTT	CASEGQRNEKLFF
once	TRBJ2-7	TRBV18	.	TGTGCCAGCTCACCACGGGATTCCTACGAGCAGTACTTC	CASSPRDSYEQYF
.	TRBJ2-7	TRBV4-2	.	TGTGCCAGCAGCCAGGTTGATCAGGTCGAGCAGTACTTC	CASSQVDQVEQYF
.	TRBJ1-1	TRBV7-2	.	TGTGCCAGCAGCTTAGGACCGTACGTCGGAGGCACTGAAGCTTTCTTT	CASSLGPYVGGTEAFF
.	TRBJ1-5	TRBV15	TRBD1	TGTGCCACCAGCAGGGACAGGGGCCGCAATCAGCCCCAGCATTTT	CATSRDRGRNQPQHF
.	TRBJ2-7	TRBV5-8	TRBD2	TGTGCCAGCAGCTCTAGCGGCTACGAGCAGTACTTC	CASSSSGYEQYF
.	TRBJ1-5	TRBV10-2	.	TGCGCCAGCAGTACCGAGTACTATAGCAATCAGCCCCAGCATTTT	CASSTEYYSNQPQHF
.	TRBJ1-5	TRBV10-1	.	TGCGCCAGCAGTGATATCTTGGACGTCCAGAATCAGCCCCAGCATTTT	CASSDILDVQNQPQHF
.	TRBJ2-3	TRBV7-6	.	TGTGCCAGCAGCTTAGCGGGGGCCACAGATACGCAGTATTTT	CASSLAGATDTQYF
.	TRBJ2-7	TRBV14	TRBD1	TGTGCCAGCAGCCAAGGGGACAGGGTTCCCTACGAGCAGTACTTC	CASSQGDRVPYEQYF
.	TRBJ1-1	TRBV29-1	.	TGCAGCGTTGAAGACAGGGAAGGGGGCACTGAAGCTTTCTTT	CSVEDREGGTEAFF
.	TRBJ1-1	TRBV5-3	.	TGTGCCAGATCCTTTCAGGGGAGGGGCACTGAAGCTTTCTTT	CARSFQGRGTEAFF
.	TRBJ2-1	TRBV19	.	TGTGCCGTCCTTGGGTACTACAATGAGCAGTTCTTC	CAVLGYYNEQFF
.	TRBJ1-5	TRBV6-1	TRBD1	TGTGCCAGCAGCCCCGGGACAGGCAATCAGCCCCAGCATTTT	CASSPGTGNQPQHF
.	TRBJ2-7	TRBV27	.	TGTGCCAGCAGTTTAGCGGCGGGGACCTTCTACGAGCAGTACTTC	CASSLAAGTFYEQYF
.	TRBJ1-1	TRBV5-6	.	TGTGCCAGCAGCTTTAGTAGGGTGAGGACTGAAGCTTTCTTT	CASSFSRVRTEAFF
.	TRBJ2-7	TRBV5-6	TRBD1	TGTGCCAGCAGCCCGGACAGGACCGAGGGGCAGTACTTC	CASSPDRTEGQYF
.	TRBJ1-1	TRBV11-3	.	TGTGCCAGCAGCACATACAGGGCCCAGAACACTGAAGCTTTCTTT	CASSTYRAQNTEAFF
.	TRBJ1-3	TRBV11-2	.	TGTGCCAGCAGCTTAATCGGGTCTGGAAACACCATATATTTT	CASSLIGSGNTIYF
once	TRBJ2-7	TRBV27	.	TGTGCCAGCAGCTATATAGGGCAGGGTGGCCACGAGCAGTACTTC	CASSYIGQGGHEQYF
once	TRBJ2-7	TRBV4-1	TRBD2	TGCGCCAGCAGCCAAATGGCTAGCGGGGGTTACGAGCAGTACTTC	CASSQMASGGYEQYF
.	TRBJ2-7	TRBV18	TRBD1	TGTGCCAGCTCACAGACCGGGACAGGGGGCTACGAGCAGTACTTC	CASSQTGTGGYEQYF
few	TRBJ1-3	TRBV19	.	TGTGCCAGTAGGGGAGGACTCAACCCTGGAAACACCATATATTTT	CASRGGLNPGNTIYF
.	TRBJ1-2	TRBV4-2	.	TGTGCCAGCAGCAAAGGGGAGGCGCGAGGCTACACCTTC	CASSKGEARGYTF
.	TRBJ1-2	TRBV7-9	TRBD1	TGTGCCAGCAGCTTACCAGGACAGGGCGGACCTAACTATGGCTACACCTTC	CASSLPGQGGPNYGYTF
.	TRBJ2-6	TRBV6-1	TRBD1	TGTGCCAGCAGTGAATTTCTGGACAGGGAAATTTTAGGGGCCAACGTCCTGACTTTC	CASSEFLDREILGANVLTF
.	TRBJ1-4	TRBV12-5	.	TGTGCTAGTGCCCCGACGGGGGCCTTTAATGAAAAACTGTTTTTT	CASAPTGAFNEKLFF
.	TRBJ2-2	TRBV7-9	.	TGTGCCAGCAGCTTTTTCCCTTGGGATTATTCTGGAACCGGGGAGCTGTTTTTT	CASSFFPWDYSGTGELFF
.	TRBJ2-7	TRBV5-1	.	TGCGCCAGCAGCTTGCGTACAGACTACGAGCAGTACTTC	CASSLRTDYEQYF
.	TRBJ1-6	TRBV27	.	TGTGCCAGCAGCCTGGCGGGTTTGGGGACACCCCTCCACTTT	CASSLAGLGTPLHF